The 25 T cell receptor beta chains below all came from one sample that was sequenced in a study of breast tumors, draining lymph nodes, adjacent tissues. Samples came from axillary lymph nodes draining the breast cancer. Via MiXCR, TCRdb re-called the multiplex PCR reads, giving one row per CDR3 protein. In the table there are around 190,000 distinct CDR3 sequences, roughly a third of which are singletons. The sequenced sample consisted of axillary lymph node tissue. All receptors derive from a female donor with breast cancer. Some clones in this sample may be carry-over from other donors' samples.

This clonotype was found a few times. The chain uses TRBV5-8 and TRBJ2-3; 8 bases match TRBD2. The V segment lost 7 bases and the J segment 2 bases; nucleotides outside the gene matches: 27. This CDR3 comprises 21 residues. The germline V gene encodes CDR1 SGHTS and CDR2 YDEGEE. Here the CDR3 reads CASSEVGAGGTEVGFTDTQYF. In nucleotides, the CDR3 is TGTGCCAGCTCGGAGGTTGGGGCGGGAGGTACGGAAGTGGGGTTCACAGATACGCAGTATTTT.

This clonotype was found many times. This chain joins TRBV7-2 and TRBJ1-2; D perhaps matches TRBD1 (5 bases). The germline gives CDR1 SGHTA, CDR2 FQGNSA. V lost 1 base and J 4 bases, leaving 10 bases between the germline ends. This CDR3 region has 14 residues. CDR3 region: CASSLVGTAYGYTF. The CDR3 nucleotides are TGTGCCAGCAGCTTAGTCGGGACCGCCTATGGCTACACCTTC.

This clonotype has at least ten counts. The genes are TRBV6-6 and TRBJ2-5; D may be TRBD1 or TRBD2 (5 bases each). The CDR3 runs 16 residues. Deletions cut 3 bases from V and 5 bases from J, with 19 bases between. The germline CDR1 and CDR2 sequences are MNHNY and SVGAGI (reference sequence). The CDR3 region has the DNA TGTGCCAGCAGTTATGGGGGTAGGGGCGAATCGGAGACCCAGTACTTC. Its protein product is CASSYGGRGESETQYF.

This clonotype has ten or more counts. The chain employs TRBV19 and TRBJ2-3; D call uncertain. The germline V gene encodes CDR1 LNHDA and CDR2 SQIVND (reference sequence). The V end was cut by 4 bases, the J end by 0 bases, with 5 bases between. The CDR3 sequence is 13 residues long. CDR3 sequence (DNA): TGTGCCAGTAGTAGGATTAGCACAGATACGCAGTATTTT. Protein sequence: CASSRISTDTQYF.

At least ten counts were recorded for this clonotype. In nucleotides, the CDR3 is TGTGCCAGCAGCTTAGCGGGGGACAGGGGGATTGGCTACACCTTC. Translating it yields CASSLAGDRGIGYTF. The rearrangement joins TRBV7-8 to TRBJ1-2; 11 bases fit TRBD1. V trimming: 0 bases; J trimming: 7 bases; junction bases outside the gene matches: 4. Germline values: CDR1 SGHVS, CDR2 FQNEAQ. The CDR3 contains 15 residues.

This clonotype was seen many times. The V and J genes are TRBV7-8 and TRBJ2-3, with 8 bases aligning to TRBD2. Germline values: CDR1 SGHVS, CDR2 FQNEAQ. The CDR3 covers 17 residues. The junction had 12 bases not matched to a gene; V was cut back by 2 bases and J by 5 bases. Here the CDR3 reads CASSLRWTSKVGDTQYF. The CDR3 DNA reads as TGTGCCAGCAGCTTAAGGTGGACTAGCAAGGTTGGAGATACGCAGTATTTT.

This clonotype occurred many times. The genes are TRBV9 and TRBJ1-2; D is ambiguous. The CDR3 length is 15 residues. Between the trimmed V and J ends, which lost 0 bases and 6 bases, there was a span of 15 bases. Germline assignment: CDR1 SGDLS and CDR2 YYNGEE. In DNA form, the CDR3 reads TGTGCCAGCAGCGTAGATAGAATGGATTATGATGGCTACACCTTC. Amino acid sequence: CASSVDRMDYDGYTF.

V is TRBV6-2 or TRBV6-3 and J is TRBJ1-3; D is unresolved. The CDR3 consists of 16 residues. Trimming removed 2 bases from V and 1 base from J, with 12 bases in between. Germline assignment: CDR1 MNHEY and CDR2 SVGEGT. The CDR3, as DNA: TGTGCCAGCAGTTACCGGACCGTCCTATCTGGAAACACCATATATTTT. Its translation is CASSYRTVLSGNTIYF.

This clonotype has at least ten counts. The V call is TRBV9, the J call TRBJ1-5; TRBD1 is a possible D gene (6 bases). This CDR3 spans 15 amino acids. Trimming took off 0 bases at V and 4 bases at J, with 11 bases between the two ends. CDR1 is SGDLS, CDR2 YYNGEE, per germline. The CDR3 region has the DNA TGTGCCAGCAGCGTAGATGGGGGGGCGAATCAGCCCCAGCATTTT. Its protein product is CASSVDGGANQPQHF.

The sample holds many counts of this clonotype. The chain uses TRBV20-1 and TRBJ1-2; D is ambiguous. V was trimmed by 0 bases and J by 4 bases, leaving 15 bases between them. Germline V gene lookup returns CDR1 DFQATT and CDR2 SNEGSKA (reference sequence). This CDR3 comprises 15 residues. DNA for the CDR3: TGCAGTGCTAGAGACCCGACAAGCGGACCCTATGGCTACACCTTC. It is translated as CSARDPTSGPYGYTF.

This clonotype has ten or more counts. V is TRBV11-2 and J is TRBJ2-7; 9 positions agree with TRBD1. The CDR3 extends over 17 amino acids. Germline assignment: CDR1 SGHAT and CDR2 FQNNGV. Unmatched junction bases numbered 15, after V lost 5 bases and J lost 4 bases. The CDR3 nucleotides are TGTGCCAGCAGCCTCCAATCCACAGGGGGCCTCTATTACGAGCAGTACTTC. It encodes CASSLQSTGGLYYEQYF.

Ten or more counts support this clonotype. This chain links TRBV7-9 with TRBJ2-1; possibly TRBD2 for D (5 bases). From germline, CDR1 is SEHNR and CDR2 FQNEAQ (reference sequence). This CDR3 is built from 16 residues. V lost 1 base and J lost 4, with 14 bases in between. As DNA, the CDR3 is TGTGCCAGCAGCTTAGGTAGGGCCACTAGGTACAATGAGCAGTTCTTC. As protein: CASSLGRATRYNEQFF.

This clonotype was recorded many times. CDR3 sequence: CASSVAGMIKDTIYF. The CDR3 nucleotides are TGTGCCAGCAGCGTAGCCGGGATGATAAAGGACACCATATATTTT. The rearrangement links TRBV9 to TRBJ1-3; D is uncertain. This CDR3 has 15 residues. V dropped 0 bases and J dropped 8 bases, with 15 bases sitting between them. Germline V gives CDR1 SGDLS, CDR2 YYNGEE.

The chain combines TRBV5-1 with TRBJ1-2; D perhaps matches TRBD1 (5 bases). The CDR3 totals 15 residues. The germline gives CDR1 SGHRS, CDR2 YFSETQ. Between the trimmed V and J ends, which lost 0 bases and 5 bases, there was a span of 14 bases. CDR3 sequence (DNA): TGCGCCAGCAGCTTGGGGGGCCGGGGAGGTTATGGCTACACCTTC. As protein: CASSLGGRGGYGYTF.

This clonotype was observed at least ten times. The J gene is TRBJ1-2, the V gene TRBV12-3 or TRBV12-4; D is uncertain. Trimming pared 1 base from V and 3 bases from J, leaving 6 bases between. The CDR3 extends over 13 amino acids. The CDR3 protein is CASSLGGYYGYTF. CDR3 sequence (DNA): TGTGCCAGCAGTTTAGGAGGGTACTATGGCTACACCTTC.

Many counts were recorded for this clonotype. This chain connects TRBV19 to TRBJ1-2; 8 bases line up with TRBD1. With 5 bases clipped from V and 6 bases from J, the junction kept 8 bases outside the gene matches. There are 14 residues in the CDR3. Germline V lookup: CDR1 LNHDA, CDR2 SQIVND (reference sequence). The CDR3 DNA follows: TGTGCCAGTAGTGGGGACAGGAGTCGGGATGGCTACACCTTC. Translation: CASSGDRSRDGYTF.

This clonotype occurred a few times. A much more abundant neighbour one base away suggests this may be a read error. The rearrangement joins TRBV12-3 or TRBV12-4 to TRBJ2-3, with unresolved D. V was clipped by 3 bases and J by 7 bases, with 11 bases between them. The CDR3 contains 13 residues. This chain's CDR3 is CASSFALVHTQYF. CDR3 nucleotides: TGTGCCAGCAGTTTCGCCCTCGTTCATACGCAGTATTTT.

Points on this clonotype: This could be a read error, since a much larger clone is one nucleotide away. The chain has TRBV12-3 or TRBV12-4 and TRBJ2-1, with 12 bases lining up with TRBD2. This CDR3 is 15 amino acids long. The J segment lost 9 bases and the V segment lost 3 bases, leaving 6 bases of the junction unmatched. Written as DNA, the CDR3 is TGTGCCAGCAGTTTTCTAGGACTAGCGGGACTTGAGCAGTTCTTC. Its protein is CASSFLGLAGLEQFF.

This clonotype was recorded many times. Its ends do not fully match the called genes, so a read error is possible. The chain couples TRBV5-1 to TRBJ1-5; 9 nucleotides match TRBD1. Germline CDR1 is SGHRS and CDR2 is YFSETQ. There are 15 residues in the CDR3. CDR3 in DNA: TGCGCCAGCAGATTGGACAGGGGTGTAGGTCAGCCCCAGCATTTT. It yields the protein CASRLDRGVGQPQHF.

About this clonotype itself: Given a much more abundant clone one base away, this may be a read error. The V gene is TRBV20-1, the J gene TRBJ2-3; 14 nucleotides agree with TRBD2. This CDR3 comprises 18 residues. Germline V gives CDR1 DFQATT, CDR2 SNEGSKA (reference sequence). The CDR3 is CGARVGGLAGVATDTQYF. The CDR3 DNA follows: TGCGGTGCTAGAGTAGGGGGACTAGCGGGAGTCGCCACAGATACGCAGTATTTT.

The chain is built from TRBV20-1 and TRBJ2-5, with 9 positions matching TRBD1. Trimming cost V 5 bases and J 4 bases; bases outside gene matches: 2. The CDR3 runs 12 residues. Germline CDR1 and CDR2: DFQATT and SNEGSKA (reference sequence). The CDR3 protein is CSAPGQGETQYF. The DNA for the CDR3 is TGCAGTGCTCCGGGACAGGGAGAGACCCAGTACTTC.

This clonotype showed up many times. The chain links TRBV4-2 to TRBJ2-5, with TRBD1 matching over 10 bases. CDR3 length: 14 residues. CDR1 is LGHNA, CDR2 YNFKEQ, per germline. V was pared by 4 bases and J by 3 bases, with 2 bases of the junction left unmatched. The CDR3 region is CASSPGTGEETQYF. In DNA, the CDR3 is TGTGCCAGCAGCCCCGGGACAGGGGAAGAGACCCAGTACTTC.

This clonotype was recorded many times. A much larger clone lies a single base off, so this may be a read error. The V and J genes are TRBV5-6 and TRBJ1-5; tentative D call: TRBD1 (6 bases). The CDR3 covers 13 residues. Germline values: CDR1 SGHDT, CDR2 YYEEEE. Trimming pared 4 bases from V and 7 bases from J, leaving 12 bases between. CDR3 in DNA: TGTGCCAGCAGCCGGCGACAGGCCCAGCCCCAGCATTTT. Its protein is CASSRRQAQPQHF.

Notes on this clonotype: Mismatch with germline at one junction end may stem from a read error. This rearrangement joins TRBV6-5 to TRBJ1-6; D not certain. Germline V gene data show CDR1 as MNHEY and CDR2 as SVGAGI. This CDR3 spans 11 amino acids. CDR3 amino acids: CASRPLKHHIF. The CDR3 DNA sequence: TGTGCCAGCAGACCGCTAAAGCACCATATATTT.

This clonotype was seen more than once but under ten times. Possible read error: a much larger clone is one base away. The chain links TRBV20-1 to TRBJ2-1; tentative D call: TRBD2 (5 bases). There are 14 residues in the CDR3. Germline V gives CDR1 DFQATT, CDR2 SNEGSKA (reference sequence). The germline V and J ends were trimmed by 0 bases and 9 bases, with 15 bases remaining between them. In DNA form, the CDR3 reads TGCAGTGCTAGAGAACAAGGACTTGGCACTGAGCAGTTCTTC. Protein: CSAREQGLGTEQFF.